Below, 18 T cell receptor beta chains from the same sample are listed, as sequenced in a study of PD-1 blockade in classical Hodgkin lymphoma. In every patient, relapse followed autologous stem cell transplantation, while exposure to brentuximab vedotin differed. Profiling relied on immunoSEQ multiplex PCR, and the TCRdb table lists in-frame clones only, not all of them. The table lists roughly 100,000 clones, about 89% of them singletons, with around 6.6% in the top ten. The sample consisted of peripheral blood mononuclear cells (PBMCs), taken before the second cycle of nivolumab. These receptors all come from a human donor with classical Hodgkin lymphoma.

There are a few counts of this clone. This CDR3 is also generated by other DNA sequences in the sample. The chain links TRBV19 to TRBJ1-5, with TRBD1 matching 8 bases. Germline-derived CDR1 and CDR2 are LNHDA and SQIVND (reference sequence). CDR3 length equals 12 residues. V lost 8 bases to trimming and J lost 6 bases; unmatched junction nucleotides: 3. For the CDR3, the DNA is TGTGCCAGTTCAGGGGGCGGTCAGCCCCAGCATTTT. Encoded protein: CASSGGGQPQHF. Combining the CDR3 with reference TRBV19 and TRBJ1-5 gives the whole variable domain DGGITQSPKYLFRKEGQNVTLSCEQNLNHDAMYWYRQDPGQGLRLIYYSQIVNDFQKGDIAEGYSVSREKKESFPLTVTSAQKNPTAFYLCASSGGGQPQHFGDGTRLSIL.

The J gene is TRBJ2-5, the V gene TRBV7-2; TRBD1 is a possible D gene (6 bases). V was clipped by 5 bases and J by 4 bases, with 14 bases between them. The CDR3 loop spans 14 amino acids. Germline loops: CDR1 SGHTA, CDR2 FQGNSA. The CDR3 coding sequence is TGTGCCAGCAGCCCTGGGGTCAGGGGAGAGACCCAGTACTTC. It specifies CASSPGVRGETQYF.

The CDR3 region has the DNA TGTGCCAGCAGCTTACCCCGGTGGGACAGACATTACGAGCAGTACTTC. Translated, it gives CASSLPRWDRHYEQYF. The chain joins TRBV7-9 to TRBJ2-7; TRBD1 agrees at 7 bases. Trimming at V came to 2 bases and at J to 4 bases, leaving 11 bases not matched to a gene. CDR1 SEHNR and CDR2 FQNEAQ come from the germline V gene (reference sequence). CDR3 length: 16 residues.

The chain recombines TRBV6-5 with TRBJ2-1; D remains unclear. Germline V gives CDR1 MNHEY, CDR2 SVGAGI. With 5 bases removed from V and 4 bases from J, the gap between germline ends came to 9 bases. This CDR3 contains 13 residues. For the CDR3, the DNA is TGTGCCAGCAGTATATGGCCTTACAATGAGCAGTTCTTC. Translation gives CASSIWPYNEQFF.

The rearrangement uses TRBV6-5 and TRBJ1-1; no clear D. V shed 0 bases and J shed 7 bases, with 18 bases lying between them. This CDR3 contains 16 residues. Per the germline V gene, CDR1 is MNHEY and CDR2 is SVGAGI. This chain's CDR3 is CASSYSITSLRGEAFF. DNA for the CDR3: TGTGCCAGCAGTTACTCGATAACTTCCCTACGGGGTGAAGCTTTCTTT.

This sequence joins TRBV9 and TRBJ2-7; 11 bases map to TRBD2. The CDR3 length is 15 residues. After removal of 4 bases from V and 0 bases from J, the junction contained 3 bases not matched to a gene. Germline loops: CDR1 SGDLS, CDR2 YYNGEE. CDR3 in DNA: TGTGCCAGCAGCTATGGGACTAGCGGCTCCTACGAGCAGTACTTC. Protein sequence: CASSYGTSGSYEQYF.

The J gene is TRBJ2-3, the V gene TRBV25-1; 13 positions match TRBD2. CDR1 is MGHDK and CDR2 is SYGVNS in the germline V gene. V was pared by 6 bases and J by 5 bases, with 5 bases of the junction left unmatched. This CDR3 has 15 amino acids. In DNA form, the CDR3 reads TGTGCCAGCAGCAAGACTAGCGGGGGGTTAGATACGCAGTATTTT. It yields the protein CASSKTSGGLDTQYF.

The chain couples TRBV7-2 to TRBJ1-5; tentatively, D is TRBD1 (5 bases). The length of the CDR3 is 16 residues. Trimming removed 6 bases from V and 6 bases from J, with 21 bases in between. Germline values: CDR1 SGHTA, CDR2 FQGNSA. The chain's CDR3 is CASSPRGHQGSQPQHF. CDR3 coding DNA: TGTGCCAGCAGTCCCCGAGGCCACCAGGGTTCTCAGCCCCAGCATTTT.

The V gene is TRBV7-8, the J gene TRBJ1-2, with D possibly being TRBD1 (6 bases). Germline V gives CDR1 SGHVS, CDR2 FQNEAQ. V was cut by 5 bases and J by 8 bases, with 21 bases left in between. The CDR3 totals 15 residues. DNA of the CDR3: TGTGCCAGCAGCCTCGCCGGGACATATAACCGAGGCTACACCTTC. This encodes CASSLAGTYNRGYTF.

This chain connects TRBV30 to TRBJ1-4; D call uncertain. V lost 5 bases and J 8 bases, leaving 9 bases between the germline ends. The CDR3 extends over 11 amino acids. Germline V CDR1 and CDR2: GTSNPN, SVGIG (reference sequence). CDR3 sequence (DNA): TGTGCCTGGGCTCGCGGGGAAAAACTGTTTTTT. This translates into CAWARGEKLFF. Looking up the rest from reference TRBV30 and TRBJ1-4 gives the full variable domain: SQTIHQWPATLVQPVGSPLSLECTVEGTSNPNLYWYRQAAGRGLQLLFYSVGIGQISSEVPQNLSASRPQDRQFILSSKKLLLSDSGFYLCAWARGEKLFFGSGTQLSVL.

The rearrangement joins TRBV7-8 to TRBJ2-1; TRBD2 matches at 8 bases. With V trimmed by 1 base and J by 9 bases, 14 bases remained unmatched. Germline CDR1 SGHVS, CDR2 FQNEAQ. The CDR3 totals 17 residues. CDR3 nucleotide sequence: TGTGCCAGCAGCTTAGTCGGCCCTGGCGGGGGGTGGGGTGAGCAGTTCTTC. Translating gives CASSLVGPGGGWGEQFF.

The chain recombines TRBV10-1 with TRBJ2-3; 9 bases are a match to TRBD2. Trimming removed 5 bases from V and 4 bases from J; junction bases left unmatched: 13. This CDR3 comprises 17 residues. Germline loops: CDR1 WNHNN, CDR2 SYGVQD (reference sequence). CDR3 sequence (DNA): TGCGCCAGCAGTCTTAGCCGGCGGGGGGGCCCCTCAGATACGCAGTATTTT. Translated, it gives CASSLSRRGGPSDTQYF.

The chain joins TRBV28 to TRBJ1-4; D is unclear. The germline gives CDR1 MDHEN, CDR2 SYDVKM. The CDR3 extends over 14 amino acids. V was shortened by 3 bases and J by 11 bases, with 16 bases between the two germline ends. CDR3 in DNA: TGTGCCAGCAGTTTCCTCGCCAGACCCTCGAAACTGTTTTTT. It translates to CASSFLARPSKLFF. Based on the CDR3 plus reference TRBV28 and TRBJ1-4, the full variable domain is DVKVTQSSRYLVKRTGEKVFLECVQDMDHENMFWYRQDPGLGLRLIYFSYDVKMKEKGDIPEGYSVSREKKERFSLILESASTNQTSMYLCASSFLARPSKLFFGSGTQLSVL.

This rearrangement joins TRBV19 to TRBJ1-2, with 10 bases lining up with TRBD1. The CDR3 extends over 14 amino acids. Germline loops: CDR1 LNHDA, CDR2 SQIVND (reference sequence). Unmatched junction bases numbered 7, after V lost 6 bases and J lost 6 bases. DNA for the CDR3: TGTGCCAGTAGCCCGGGACAGGGGAATCATGGCTACACCTTC. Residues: CASSPGQGNHGYTF.

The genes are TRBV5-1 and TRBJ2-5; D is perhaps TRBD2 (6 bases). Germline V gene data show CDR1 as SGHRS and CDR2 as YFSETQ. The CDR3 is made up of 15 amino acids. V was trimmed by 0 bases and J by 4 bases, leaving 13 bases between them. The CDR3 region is CASSLVGGVVETQYF. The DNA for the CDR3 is TGCGCCAGCAGCTTGGTTGGCGGGGTAGTAGAGACCCAGTACTTC.

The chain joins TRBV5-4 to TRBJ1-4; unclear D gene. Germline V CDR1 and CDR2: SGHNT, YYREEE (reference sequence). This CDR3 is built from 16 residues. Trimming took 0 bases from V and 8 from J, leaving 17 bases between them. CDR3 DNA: TGTGCCAGCAGCTTGGATCAGACGGCCTCTGGGGAAAAACTGTTTTTT. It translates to CASSLDQTASGEKLFF.

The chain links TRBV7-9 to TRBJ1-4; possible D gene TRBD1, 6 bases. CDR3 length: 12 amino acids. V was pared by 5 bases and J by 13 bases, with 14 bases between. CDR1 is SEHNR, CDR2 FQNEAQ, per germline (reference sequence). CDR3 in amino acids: CASSPPRDTLFF. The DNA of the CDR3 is TGTGCCAGCAGCCCCCCCAGGGACACACTGTTTTTT. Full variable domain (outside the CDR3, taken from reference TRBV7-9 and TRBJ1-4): DTGVSQNPRHKITKRGQNVTFRCDPISEHNRLYWYRQTLGQGPEFLTYFQNEAQLEKSRLLSDRFSAERPKGSFSTLEIQRTEQGDSAMYLCASSPPRDTLFFGSGTQLSVL.

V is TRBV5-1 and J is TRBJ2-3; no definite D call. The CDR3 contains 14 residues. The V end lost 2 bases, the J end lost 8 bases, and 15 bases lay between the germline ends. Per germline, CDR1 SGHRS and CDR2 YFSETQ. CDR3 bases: TGCGCCAGCAGCTTCGAAACTCGCCTCGTTACGCAGTATTTT. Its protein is CASSFETRLVTQYF.